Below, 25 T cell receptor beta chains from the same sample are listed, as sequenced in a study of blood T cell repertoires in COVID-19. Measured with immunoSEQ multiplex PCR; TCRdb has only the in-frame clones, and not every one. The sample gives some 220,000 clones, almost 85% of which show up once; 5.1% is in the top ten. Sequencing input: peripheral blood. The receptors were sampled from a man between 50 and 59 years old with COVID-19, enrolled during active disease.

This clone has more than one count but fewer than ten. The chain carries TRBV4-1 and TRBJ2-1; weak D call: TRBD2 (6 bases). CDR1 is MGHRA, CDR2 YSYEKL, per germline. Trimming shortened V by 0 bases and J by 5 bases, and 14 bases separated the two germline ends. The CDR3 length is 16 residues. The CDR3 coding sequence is TGCGCCAGCAGCCAAGATTCGAGCGGGTTCGACAATGAGCAGTTCTTC. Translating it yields CASSQDSSGFDNEQFF.

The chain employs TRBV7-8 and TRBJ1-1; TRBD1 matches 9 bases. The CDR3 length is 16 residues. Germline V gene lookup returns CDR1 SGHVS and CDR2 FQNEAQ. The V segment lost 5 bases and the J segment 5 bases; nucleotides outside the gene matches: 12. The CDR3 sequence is CASSDRPGQGLTEAFF. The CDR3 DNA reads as TGTGCCAGCAGCGACAGACCGGGACAGGGTTTGACTGAAGCTTTCTTT.

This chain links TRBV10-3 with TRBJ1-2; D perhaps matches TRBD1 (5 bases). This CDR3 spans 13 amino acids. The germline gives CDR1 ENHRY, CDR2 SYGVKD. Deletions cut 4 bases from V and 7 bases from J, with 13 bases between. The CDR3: CAISGQGGGGYTF. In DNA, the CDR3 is TGTGCCATCAGTGGTCAGGGAGGAGGTGGCTACACCTTC.

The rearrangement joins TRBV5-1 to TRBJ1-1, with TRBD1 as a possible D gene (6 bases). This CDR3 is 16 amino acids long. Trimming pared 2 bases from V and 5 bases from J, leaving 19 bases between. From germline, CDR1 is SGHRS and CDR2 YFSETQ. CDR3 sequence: CASSLGSAGGGTEAFF. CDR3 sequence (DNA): TGCGCCAGCAGCTTAGGTTCCGCGGGGGGCGGAACTGAAGCTTTCTTT.

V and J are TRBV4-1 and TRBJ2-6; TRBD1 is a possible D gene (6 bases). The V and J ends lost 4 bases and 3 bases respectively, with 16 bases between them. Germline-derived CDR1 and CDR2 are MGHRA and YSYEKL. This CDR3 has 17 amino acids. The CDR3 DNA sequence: TGCGCCAGCAGCCGAGTACTACAGGGTAGTGGGGCCAACGTCCTGACTTTC. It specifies CASSRVLQGSGANVLTF.

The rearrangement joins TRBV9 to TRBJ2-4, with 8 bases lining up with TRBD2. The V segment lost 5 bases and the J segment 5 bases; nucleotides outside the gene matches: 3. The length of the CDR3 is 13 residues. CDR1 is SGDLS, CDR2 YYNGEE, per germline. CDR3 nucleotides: TGTGCCAGCAGTCTTAGCGGGGAAAACATTCAGTACTTC. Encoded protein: CASSLSGENIQYF.

CDR3 DNA sequence: TGTGCCTGGAGTAGTCAGGGTGGGTCACCCCTCCACTTT. Translating it yields CAWSSQGGSPLHF. The chain joins TRBV30 to TRBJ1-6; perhaps TRBD1 as D (5 bases). The CDR3 covers 13 residues. Trimming removed 2 bases at V and 10 bases at J, with 12 bases between. Germline CDR1 is GTSNPN and CDR2 is SVGIG (reference sequence).

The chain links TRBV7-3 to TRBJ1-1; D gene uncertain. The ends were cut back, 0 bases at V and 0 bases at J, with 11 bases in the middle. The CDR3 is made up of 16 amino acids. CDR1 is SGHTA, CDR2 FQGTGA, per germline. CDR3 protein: CASSLTITEMNTEAFF. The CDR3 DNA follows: TGTGCCAGCAGCTTAACGATAACAGAGATGAACACTGAAGCTTTCTTT.

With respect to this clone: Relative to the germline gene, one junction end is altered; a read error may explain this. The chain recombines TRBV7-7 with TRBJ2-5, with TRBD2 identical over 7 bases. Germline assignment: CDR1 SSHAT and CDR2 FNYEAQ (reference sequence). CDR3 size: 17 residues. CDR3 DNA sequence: TGTGCTAGCAGCTTAGGTCTCATGGGCGGGGGAGCGAAGACCCAGTACTTC. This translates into CASSLGLMGGGAKTQYF.

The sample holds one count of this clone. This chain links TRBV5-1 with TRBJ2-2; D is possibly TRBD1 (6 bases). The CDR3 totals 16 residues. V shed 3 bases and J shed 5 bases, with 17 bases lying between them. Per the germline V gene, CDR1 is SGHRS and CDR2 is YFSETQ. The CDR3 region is CASSWGQGSPTGELFF. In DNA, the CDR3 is TGCGCCAGCAGCTGGGGACAAGGGAGCCCTACCGGGGAGCTGTTTTTT.

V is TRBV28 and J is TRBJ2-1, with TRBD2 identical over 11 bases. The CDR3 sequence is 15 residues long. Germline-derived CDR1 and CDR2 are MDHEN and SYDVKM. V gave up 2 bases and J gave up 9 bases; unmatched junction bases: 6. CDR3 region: CASSLLGLAGGEQFF. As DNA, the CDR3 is TGTGCCAGCAGTTTACTAGGGCTAGCGGGGGGTGAGCAGTTCTTC.

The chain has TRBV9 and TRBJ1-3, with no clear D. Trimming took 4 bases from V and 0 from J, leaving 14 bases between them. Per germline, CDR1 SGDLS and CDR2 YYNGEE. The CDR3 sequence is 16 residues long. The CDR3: CASSHPRQASGNTIYF. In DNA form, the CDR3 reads TGTGCCAGCAGCCACCCCCGGCAGGCCTCTGGAAACACCATATATTTT.

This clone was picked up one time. CDR3 residues: CSASGWQRGGKRDYNEQFF. The CDR3, as DNA: TGCAGTGCTAGTGGGTGGCAGCGGGGGGGCAAACGAGACTACAATGAGCAGTTCTTC. The chain carries TRBV20-1 and TRBJ2-1; 10 bases are shared with TRBD2. This CDR3 comprises 19 residues. The germline CDR1 and CDR2 sequences are DFQATT and SNEGSKA (reference sequence). Unmatched junction bases numbered 17, after V lost 3 bases and J lost 3 bases.

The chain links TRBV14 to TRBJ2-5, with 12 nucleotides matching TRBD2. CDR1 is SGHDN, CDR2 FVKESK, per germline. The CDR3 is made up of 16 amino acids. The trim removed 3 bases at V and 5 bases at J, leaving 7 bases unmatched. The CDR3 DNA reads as TGTGCCAGCAGCCAGGCTGGGACTAGCGGGTCGGAGACCCAGTACTTC. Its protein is CASSQAGTSGSETQYF.

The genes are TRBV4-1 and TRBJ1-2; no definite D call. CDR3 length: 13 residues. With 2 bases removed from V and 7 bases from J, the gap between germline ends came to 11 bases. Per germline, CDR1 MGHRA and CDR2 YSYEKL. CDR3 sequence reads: CASSQTFPSGYTF. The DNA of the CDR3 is TGCGCCAGCAGCCAAACGTTTCCTAGTGGCTACACCTTC.

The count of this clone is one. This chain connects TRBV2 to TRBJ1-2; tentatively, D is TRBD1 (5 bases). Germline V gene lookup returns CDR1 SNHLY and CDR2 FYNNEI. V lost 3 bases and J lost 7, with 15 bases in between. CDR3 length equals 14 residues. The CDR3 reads CASSDTGGGFGYTF. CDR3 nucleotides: TGTGCCAGCAGTGACACGGGGGGAGGGTTTGGCTACACCTTC.

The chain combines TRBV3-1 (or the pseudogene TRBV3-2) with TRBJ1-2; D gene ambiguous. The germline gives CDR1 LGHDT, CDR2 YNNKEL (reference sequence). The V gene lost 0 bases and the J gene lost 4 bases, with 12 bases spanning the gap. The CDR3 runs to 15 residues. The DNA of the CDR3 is TGTGCCAGCAGCCAAGATCCCTCCACCGGCTATGGCTACACCTTC. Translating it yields CASSQDPSTGYGYTF.

CDR3 in DNA: TGTGCCAGCAGCTTAACCGGAGGCGGGGGGAGCACAGATACGCAGTATTTT. It is translated as CASSLTGGGGSTDTQYF. The V and J genes are TRBV11-2 and TRBJ2-3, with TRBD2 matching 8 bases. CDR1 and CDR2 (germline): SGHAT, FQNNGV. This CDR3 region has 17 residues. V lost 2 bases and J lost 0; bases outside the gene matches: 7.

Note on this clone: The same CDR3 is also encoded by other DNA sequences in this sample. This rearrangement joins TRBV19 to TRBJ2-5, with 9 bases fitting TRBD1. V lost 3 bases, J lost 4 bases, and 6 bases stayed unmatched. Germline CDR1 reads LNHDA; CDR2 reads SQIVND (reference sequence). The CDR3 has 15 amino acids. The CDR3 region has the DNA TGTGCCAGTAGTATCCGAACAGGGGGCCGAGAGACCCAGTACTTC. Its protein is CASSIRTGGRETQYF.

CDR3 region: CASSNRDTGQETQYF. The CDR3 coding sequence is TGTGCCAGCAGCAACAGGGACACTGGACAAGAGACCCAGTACTTC. V gene TRBV4-2 combines with J gene TRBJ2-5, with D possibly TRBD1 on 6 matching bases. CDR1 and CDR2 from the germline V gene are LGHNA and YNFKEQ. The CDR3 is 15 residues long. V lost 5 bases and J 2 bases, leaving 15 bases between the germline ends.

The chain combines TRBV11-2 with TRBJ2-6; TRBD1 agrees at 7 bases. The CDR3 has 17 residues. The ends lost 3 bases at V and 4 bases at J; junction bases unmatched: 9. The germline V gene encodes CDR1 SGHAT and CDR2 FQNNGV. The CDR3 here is CASSFRQGVLGANVLTF. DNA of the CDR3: TGTGCCAGCAGCTTTCGGCAGGGGGTCTTAGGGGCCAACGTCCTGACTTTC.

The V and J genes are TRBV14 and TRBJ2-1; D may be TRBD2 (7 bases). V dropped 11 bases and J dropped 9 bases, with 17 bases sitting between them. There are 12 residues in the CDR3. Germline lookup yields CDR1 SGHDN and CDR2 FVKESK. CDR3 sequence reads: CALGGGPGEQFF. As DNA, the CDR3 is TGTGCCCTAGGGGGGGGGCCTGGTGAGCAGTTCTTC.

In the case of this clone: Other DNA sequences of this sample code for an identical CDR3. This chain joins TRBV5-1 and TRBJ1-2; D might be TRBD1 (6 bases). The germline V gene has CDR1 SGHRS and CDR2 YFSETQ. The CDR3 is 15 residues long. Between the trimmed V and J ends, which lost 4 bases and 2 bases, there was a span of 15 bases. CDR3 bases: TGCGCCAGCAGCCCAGGTGGTACAGGGAACTATGGCTACACCTTC. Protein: CASSPGGTGNYGYTF.

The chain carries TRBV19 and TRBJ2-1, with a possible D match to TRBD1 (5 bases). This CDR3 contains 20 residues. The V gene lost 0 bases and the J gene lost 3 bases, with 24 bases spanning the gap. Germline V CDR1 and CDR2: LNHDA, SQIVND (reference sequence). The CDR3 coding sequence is TGTGCCAGTAGTATAGATTACTCCCCAGGGTCGACGTCTTACTACAATGAGCAGTTCTTC. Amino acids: CASSIDYSPGSTSYYNEQFF.

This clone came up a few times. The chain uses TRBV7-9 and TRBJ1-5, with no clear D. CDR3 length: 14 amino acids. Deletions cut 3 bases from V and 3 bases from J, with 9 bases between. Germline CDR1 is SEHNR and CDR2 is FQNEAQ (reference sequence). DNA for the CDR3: TGTGCCAGCAGCTTTGAGGAGAACAATCAGCCCCAGCATTTT. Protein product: CASSFEENNQPQHF.